This T cell receptor beta chain originates from a study of cytomegalovirus exposure and HLA in healthy donors. This clone was found once. Its specificity is unknown. Study results and caveats: A later analysis revealed that TCR association rates differed between HLA loci, peaking at DRB1 and bottoming out at HLA-C. Owing to their indistinguishability, certain V segments, notably TRBV6-2 and TRBV6-3, were excluded.

The CDR3 has 16 amino acids. V trimming: 3 bases; J trimming: 5 bases; junction bases outside the gene matches: 15. In germline, CDR1 is GTSNPN, CDR2 SVGIG (reference sequence). A multiplex PCR was run with 60 Vbeta primers and 13 Jbeta primers. Original processing notes: There were about 80 million unique TCR beta chains by a later count, and approximately 10 million of them were shared. Profiled with immunoSEQ multiplex PCR; TCRdb holds only in-frame clones, not every one. The D gene and trimming were derived from the DNA, and the V and J assignments and clone size from that table. The table has just over 150,000 clones, roughly 80% seen once.

The receptor's source is a female donor in good health and CMV-seronegative. The sequenced sample consisted of PBMCs. The chain is built from TRBV30 and TRBJ1-2; TRBD1 agrees at 7 bases. For the CDR3, the DNA is TGTGCCTGGAGCGACGGAAACAGGGGAATTCGATATGGCTACACCTTC. This translates into CAWSDGNRGIRYGYTF. The full variable domain, in which reference TRBV30 and TRBJ1-2 provide the parts outside the CDR3, is SQTIHQWPATLVQPVGSPLSLECTVEGTSNPNLYWYRQAAGRGLQLLFYSVGIGQISSEVPQNLSASRPQDRQFILSSKKLLLSDSGFYLCAWSDGNRGIRYGYTFGSGTRLTVV.